These 15 T cell receptor beta chains were sequenced from one sample in a study of OX40 agonist ivuxolimab in advanced cancers. Clones were read by immunoSEQ multiplex PCR, and TCRdb kept only the in-frame ones, dropping some. There are about 55,000 clones in the sample; nearly 80% occur only once, and 3.5% to 5.5% lies in the top ten. The material was CD4+ or CD8+ T cells sorted from blood, obtained in a trial of the OX40 agonist ivuxolimab. The receptor set was obtained from an adult with an advanced solid tumor such as melanoma, head and neck, liver or kidney cancer.

This clone has just one count. This chain joins TRBV9 and TRBJ1-2; 9 nucleotides agree with TRBD1. CDR3 size: 16 residues. The V gene's germline CDR1 is SGDLS and CDR2 YYNGEE. With V trimmed by 3 bases and J by 3 bases, 9 bases remained unmatched. In DNA form, the CDR3 reads TGTGCCAGCAGCGGTTACTCGGGACAGGGAGACTATGGCTACACCTTC. Its translation: CASSGYSGQGDYGYTF.

This clone has only a few counts. The rearrangement links TRBV15 to TRBJ1-2, with D perhaps TRBD1 (6 bases). Per the germline V gene, CDR1 is LNHNV and CDR2 is YYDKDF (reference sequence). Between the trimmed V and J ends, which lost 1 base and 8 bases, there was a span of 8 bases. The CDR3 has 12 amino acids. The CDR3, as DNA: TGTGCCACCAGCAGAGGGGGGGGCGGCTACACCTTC. As protein: CATSRGGGGYTF.

This CDR3 is CASSVDGGKGNTIYF. The CDR3 bases are TGTGCCAGCAGCGTAGATGGTGGGAAGGGAAACACCATATATTTT. The rearrangement joins TRBV9 to TRBJ1-3; D call uncertain. Trimming left V 0 bases short and J 4 bases short, with 11 bases between. Per the germline V gene, CDR1 is SGDLS and CDR2 is YYNGEE. The CDR3 runs 15 residues.

The gene calls are TRBV29-1 and TRBJ2-3; 8 bases agree with TRBD2. The CDR3 has 14 amino acids. Per germline, CDR1 SQVTM and CDR2 ANQGSEA. V was pared by 2 bases and J by 2 bases, with 3 bases of the junction left unmatched. The CDR3 spells CSVETSGNTDTQYF. The CDR3 nucleotides are TGCAGCGTTGAAACTAGCGGCAACACAGATACGCAGTATTTT.

The V call is TRBV5-5, the J call TRBJ1-1; D is undetermined. Germline V gene data show CDR1 as SGHKS and CDR2 as YYEKEE (reference sequence). The CDR3 totals 13 residues. Trimming took off 6 bases at V and 1 base at J, with 10 bases between the two ends. The DNA of the CDR3 is TGTGCCAGCACCAAGGAGGCGAACACTGAAGCTTTCTTT. Protein sequence: CASTKEANTEAFF.

The chain links TRBV7-2 to TRBJ2-2; TRBD2 aligns across 9 bases. The CDR3 sequence is 17 residues long. Trimming cost V 5 bases and J 0 bases; bases outside gene matches: 7. Per the germline V gene, CDR1 is SGHTA and CDR2 is FQGNSA. The CDR3 loop reads CASSLPRTSANTGELFF. For the CDR3, the DNA is TGTGCCAGCAGCCTCCCCAGGACTAGCGCGAACACCGGGGAGCTGTTTTTT.

V gene TRBV2 combines with J gene TRBJ1-2; the D is unclear. With 4 bases removed from V and 4 bases from J, the gap between germline ends came to 16 bases. The germline V gene encodes CDR1 SNHLY and CDR2 FYNNEI. This CDR3 has 15 residues. This CDR3 is CASSADTLTPYGYTF. The CDR3 region has the DNA TGTGCCAGCAGTGCCGACACTCTCACCCCCTATGGCTACACCTTC.

This chain connects TRBV6-6 to TRBJ1-5, with 7 bases lining up with TRBD1. The CDR3 has 14 amino acids. The germline V gene encodes CDR1 MNHNY and CDR2 SVGAGI (reference sequence). Trimming cost V 8 bases and J 5 bases; bases outside gene matches: 9. CDR3 sequence: CASSDREIYQPQHF. The CDR3 coding sequence is TGTGCCAGCTCTGACAGGGAGATTTATCAGCCCCAGCATTTT.

The chain is built from TRBV19 and TRBJ2-1; tentatively, D is TRBD2 (6 bases). This CDR3 comprises 13 residues. V lost 1 base, J lost 7 bases, and 8 bases lay in between. The germline gives CDR1 LNHDA, CDR2 SQIVND (reference sequence). The CDR3 nucleotides read TGTGCCAGTAGTATAGGGAGGGATAATGAGCAGTTCTTC. It yields the protein CASSIGRDNEQFF.

This chain joins TRBV7-2 and TRBJ2-1; 8 bases are a match to TRBD2. CDR3 size: 15 residues. Germline CDR1 SGHTA, CDR2 FQGNSA. The V and J ends lost 2 bases and 6 bases, in that order; junction bases with no gene match: 6. The CDR3 reads CASSLTSGGPNEQFF. CDR3 sequence (DNA): TGTGCCAGCAGCTTAACTAGCGGAGGACCCAATGAGCAGTTCTTC.

The chain has TRBV7-6 and TRBJ2-2; 8 nucleotides line up with TRBD1. Germline lookup yields CDR1 SGHVS and CDR2 FNYEAQ. The CDR3 is 16 residues long. J lost 5 bases, V lost 3 bases, and 8 bases had no gene match. CDR3 DNA: TGTGCCAGCAGCTTGGGCAGGGGGCAGAAAACCGGGGAGCTGTTTTTT. This codes for CASSLGRGQKTGELFF. The full variable domain, its missing parts supplied by reference TRBV7-6 and TRBJ2-2, is GAGVSQSPRYKVTKRGQDVALRCDPISGHVSLYWYRQALGQGPEFLTYFNYEAQQDKSGLPNDRFSAERPEGSISTLTIQRTEQRDSAMYRCASSLGRGQKTGELFFGEGSRLTVL.

The chain couples TRBV6-1 to TRBJ1-5; D unclear. The CDR3 runs 13 residues. CDR1 and CDR2 from the germline V gene are MNHNS and SASEGT. V was clipped by 5 bases and J by 7 bases, with 12 bases between them. In nucleotides, the CDR3 is TGTGCCAGCAGTCGAACCGGACGGCAGCCCCAGCATTTT. This gives the protein CASSRTGRQPQHF.

The chain has TRBV5-1 and TRBJ1-4; possibly TRBD1 for D (5 bases). Trimming removed 0 bases from V and 8 bases from J, with 11 bases in between. There are 14 residues in the CDR3. The germline CDR1 and CDR2 sequences are SGHRS and YFSETQ. CDR3 nucleotide sequence: TGCGCCAGCAGCTTGGGGCAGGGCCGCGAAAAACTGTTTTTT. Translation gives CASSLGQGREKLFF.

The table lists this clone with a few counts. The rearrangement links TRBV4-3 to TRBJ2-3; 9 bases line up with TRBD2. Germline lookup yields CDR1 LGHNA and CDR2 YSLEER. The length of the CDR3 is 16 residues. The V segment lost 0 bases and the J segment 6 bases; nucleotides outside the gene matches: 7. The CDR3 loop reads CASSQEGSGGPDTQYF. CDR3 sequence (DNA): TGCGCCAGCAGCCAAGAGGGTAGCGGGGGCCCGGATACGCAGTATTTT.

This sequence joins TRBV5-6 and TRBJ1-4; no definite D call. V was trimmed by 2 bases and J by 8 bases, leaving 22 bases between them. CDR3 length: 17 amino acids. CDR1 and CDR2 from the germline V gene are SGHDT and YYEEEE. The CDR3 sequence: CASSFKAALDVKEKLFF. CDR3 nucleotides: TGTGCCAGCAGCTTTAAAGCAGCACTCGACGTGAAGGAAAAACTGTTTTTT.